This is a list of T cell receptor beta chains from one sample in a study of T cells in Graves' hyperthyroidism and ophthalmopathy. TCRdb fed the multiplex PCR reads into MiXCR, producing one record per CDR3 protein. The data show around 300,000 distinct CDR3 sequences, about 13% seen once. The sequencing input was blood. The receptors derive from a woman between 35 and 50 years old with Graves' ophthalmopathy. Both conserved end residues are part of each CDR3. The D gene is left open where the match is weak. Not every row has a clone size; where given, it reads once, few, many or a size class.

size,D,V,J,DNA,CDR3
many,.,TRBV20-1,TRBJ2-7,TGCAGTGCTAGAGCCCAAGGACGGACAGCTGAGCAGTACTTC,CSARAQGRTAEQYF
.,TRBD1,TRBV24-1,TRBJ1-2,TGTGCCACCAGTGGACAGGGCGGGGAAACTAACTATGGCTACACCTTC,CATSGQGGETNYGYTF
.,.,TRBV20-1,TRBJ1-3,TGCAGTGCTGAAGAGTACTCTGGAAACACCATATATTTT,CSAEEYSGNTIYF
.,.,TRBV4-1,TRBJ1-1,TGCGCCAGCAGCCAAGGGACGCGTCCTGCTTTCTTT,CASSQGTRPAFF
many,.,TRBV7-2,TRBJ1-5,TGTGCCAGCAGCTTAGCGGGGGGCCGGATCATGGGTCAGCCCCAGCATTTT,CASSLAGGRIMGQPQHF
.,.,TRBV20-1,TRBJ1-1,TGCAGTGCTAGTCCAGGGTTGGGCACTGAAGCTTTCTTT,CSASPGLGTEAFF
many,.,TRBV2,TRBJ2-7,TGTGCCAGCAGTGCGGGCAGGGGACTCTCCTACGAGCAGTACTTC,CASSAGRGLSYEQYF
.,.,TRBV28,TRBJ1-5,TGTGCCAGCAGTTCCCACTACCGGGATCAGCCCCAGCATTTT,CASSSHYRDQPQHF
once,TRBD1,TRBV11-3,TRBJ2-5,TGTGCCAGCAGCTTAGACGGGACAGGCAAAGAGACCCAGTACTTC,CASSLDGTGKETQYF
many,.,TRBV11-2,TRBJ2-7,TGTGCCAGCAGCTTAGGAGACACAGGGTTCGGCCGCGAGCAGTACTTC,CASSLGDTGFGREQYF
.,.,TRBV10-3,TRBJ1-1,TGTGCCATCAGTGAGTCCCTACGGACGAACACTGAAGCTTTCTTT,CAISESLRTNTEAFF
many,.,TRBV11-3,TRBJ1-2,TGTGCCAGCAGCTTAGGTATTGGACAGATTTCCTATGGCTACACCTTC,CASSLGIGQISYGYTF
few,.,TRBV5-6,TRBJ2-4,TGTGCCAGCAGCGACGACAGTCAACTAGCCAAAAACATTCAGTACTTC,CASSDDSQLAKNIQYF
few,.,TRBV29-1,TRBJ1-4,TGCAGCGTTGTGGTGACGATTGGCGAAAAACTGTTTTTT,CSVVVTIGEKLFF
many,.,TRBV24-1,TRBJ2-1,TGTGCCACCAGTTCTCTTGGGGAGCAGTTCTTC,CATSSLGEQFF
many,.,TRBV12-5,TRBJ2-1,TGTGCTAGTGGTCTACCAGCAGGAGATACTTACAATGAGCAGTTCTTC,CASGLPAGDTYNEQFF
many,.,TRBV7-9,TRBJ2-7,TGTGCCAGCAGCTTCGGACACGGGGAGCAGTACTTC,CASSFGHGEQYF
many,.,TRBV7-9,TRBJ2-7,TGTGCCAGCAGCCCCCGGGACCGTGCCTACGAGCAGTACTTC,CASSPRDRAYEQYF
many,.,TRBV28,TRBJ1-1,TGTGCCAGCAGTTTTGCGGCGGGGGCCTACTACACTGAAGCTTTCTTT,CASSFAAGAYYTEAFF
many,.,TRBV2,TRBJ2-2,TGTGCCAGCAGGGAGGACACGAACACCGGGGAGCTGTTTTTT,CASREDTNTGELFF
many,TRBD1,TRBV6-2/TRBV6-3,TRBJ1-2,TGTGCCAGCAGCCTTAGGACAGGTTATGGCTACACCTTC,CASSLRTGYGYTF
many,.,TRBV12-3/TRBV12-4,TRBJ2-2,TGTGCCAGCAGTTTCGAGGACACCGGGGAGCTGTTTTTT,CASSFEDTGELFF
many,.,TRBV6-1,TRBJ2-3,TGTGCCAGCAGTACCCTGACAGCAGATACGCAGTATTTT,CASSTLTADTQYF
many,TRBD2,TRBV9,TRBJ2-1,TGTGCCAGCAGCGTAGGGGCGAGCGGGAGGGCGTGGGAGCAGTTCTTC,CASSVGASGRAWEQFF
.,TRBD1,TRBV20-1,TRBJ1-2,TGCAGTGCTACTACTACTCGAGGGGGCATCGGCTACACCTTC,CSATTTRGGIGYTF
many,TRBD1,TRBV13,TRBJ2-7,TGTGCCAGCAGCCTCCGGGACAGGGGATTCCTGGGGCAGTACTTC,CASSLRDRGFLGQYF
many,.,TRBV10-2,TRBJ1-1,TGCGCCAGCAGTGACCCATTTAAGGGGGGGAACACTGAAGCTTTCTTT,CASSDPFKGGNTEAFF
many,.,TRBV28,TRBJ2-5,TGTGCCAGCAGTTTGGCGGGGGCCCTATCTCCCCAAGAGACCCAGTACTTC,CASSLAGALSPQETQYF
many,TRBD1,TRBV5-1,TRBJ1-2,TGCGCCAGCAGCCCGTCCCGGGACAGGGTGAGACTCTATGGCTACACCTTC,CASSPSRDRVRLYGYTF
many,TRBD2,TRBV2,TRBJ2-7,TGTGCCAGCAGTGGCCCAATCCGACACCAGTCGGGACTAGCGGGAGGATCTTCCCCTACGAAGCAGTACTTC,CASSGPIRHQSGLAGGSSPTKQYF
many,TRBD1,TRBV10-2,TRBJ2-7,TGCGCCAGCAGCTATGGAGGGGGACAGGGACGGGAGGAGCAGTACTTC,CASSYGGGQGREEQYF
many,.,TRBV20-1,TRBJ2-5,TGCAGTGCTAGATCGCGCGGCGGAGAGACCCAGTACTTC,CSARSRGGETQYF
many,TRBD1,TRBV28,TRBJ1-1,TGTGCCAGCAGTTCGACAGGGGGCGACACTGAAGCTTTCTTT,CASSSTGGDTEAFF
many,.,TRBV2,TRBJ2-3,TGTGCCAGCAGCCTTCGTCAGGTGAATACGCAGTATTTT,CASSLRQVNTQYF
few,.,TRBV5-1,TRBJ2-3,TGCGCCAGCAGTGGACAGTCATCTAGCACAGATACGCAGTATTTT,CASSGQSSSTDTQYF
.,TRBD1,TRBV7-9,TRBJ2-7,TGTGCCAGCAGCAACAGGACAGGGGGCTTCTACGAGCAGTACTTC,CASSNRTGGFYEQYF
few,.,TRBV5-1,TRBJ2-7,TGCGCCAGCAGCTTGAGACCGGGGGGCCAAGGCGAGCAGTACTTC,CASSLRPGGQGEQYF
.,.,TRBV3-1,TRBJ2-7,TGTGCCAGCAGCCACGGACTTAGCTCCTACGAGCAGTACTTC,CASSHGLSSYEQYF
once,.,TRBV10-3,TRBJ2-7,TGTGCCATCAGCCCGGACAAGGGGCCCCCCTCCTACGAGCAGTACTTC,CAISPDKGPPSYEQYF
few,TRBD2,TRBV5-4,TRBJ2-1,TGTGCCAGCAGCGTCGACGGCGGGGGACTAAATGAGCAGTTCTTC,CASSVDGGGLNEQFF
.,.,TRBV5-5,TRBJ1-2,TGTGCCAGCACCTCTGGCATGGGCTACACCTTC,CASTSGMGYTF
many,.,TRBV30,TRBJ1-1,TGTGCCGGGCGACAGGACACTGAAGCTTTCTTT,CAGRQDTEAFF
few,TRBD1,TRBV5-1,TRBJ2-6,TGCGCCAGCAGCAGGGGACAGGGGGACAACGTCCTGACTTTC,CASSRGQGDNVLTF
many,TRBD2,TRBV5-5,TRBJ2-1,TGTGCCAGCAGCTTGGCTAGCGGGAGCAGCCACAATGAGCAGTTCTTC,CASSLASGSSHNEQFF
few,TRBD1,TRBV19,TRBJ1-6,TGTGCCAGTAGACCCGACAGGGTCTATAATTCACCCCTCCACTTT,CASRPDRVYNSPLHF
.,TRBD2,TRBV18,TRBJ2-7,TGTGCCAGCTCGGCCGCAGCGGGAGGGACCTACGAGCAGTACTTC,CASSAAAGGTYEQYF
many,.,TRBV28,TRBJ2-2,TGTGCCAGCAGTTTATGGCGTAGATCGGTCGGGGAGCTGTTTTTT,CASSLWRRSVGELFF
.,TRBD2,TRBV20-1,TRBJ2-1,TGCAGTGTCCCCCCCTCTAGCGGGGTTTTAAATGAGCAGTTCTTC,CSVPPSSGVLNEQFF
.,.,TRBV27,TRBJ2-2,TGTGCCACTCTTTCCACCGGGGAGCTGTTTTTT,CATLSTGELFF
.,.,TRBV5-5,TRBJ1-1,TGTGCCAGCAGCTTGGTACGGAAGGACACTGAAGCTTTCTTT,CASSLVRKDTEAFF
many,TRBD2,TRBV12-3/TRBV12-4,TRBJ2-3,TGTGCCAGCAGTCTGCGGGGGGGCCGCTTTAGCACAGATACGCAGTATTTT,CASSLRGGRFSTDTQYF
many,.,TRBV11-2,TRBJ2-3,TGTGCCAGCAGCTTAGATCCCCCAGGGGCAGGCACAGATACGCAGTATTTT,CASSLDPPGAGTDTQYF
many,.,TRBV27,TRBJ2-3,TGTGCCAGCGGTCGCCGGGACTCATACACAGATACGCAGTATTTT,CASGRRDSYTDTQYF
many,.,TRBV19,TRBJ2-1,TGTGCCAGTCTGGGGCCTGCCAATGAGCAGTTCTTC,CASLGPANEQFF
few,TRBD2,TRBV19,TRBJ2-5,TGTGCCAGTAGTCCGGGCCTGGGGCTAGCGGGAGGCCTCCAAGAGACCCAGTACTTC,CASSPGLGLAGGLQETQYF
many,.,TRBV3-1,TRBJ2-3,TGTGCCAGCGGAACTAGAAACACAGATACGCAGTATTTT,CASGTRNTDTQYF
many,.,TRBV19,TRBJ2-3,TGTGCCAGTAATTCCAGGGACTTCCAGACAGATACGCAGTATTTT,CASNSRDFQTDTQYF
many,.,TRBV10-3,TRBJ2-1,TGTGCCATCAGTGGAGGTGGACCGGGTACAGGTGAGCAGTTCTTC,CAISGGGPGTGEQFF
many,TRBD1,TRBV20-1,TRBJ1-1,TGCAGTGCTACGACAGGGGGGAACACTGAAGCTTTCTTT,CSATTGGNTEAFF